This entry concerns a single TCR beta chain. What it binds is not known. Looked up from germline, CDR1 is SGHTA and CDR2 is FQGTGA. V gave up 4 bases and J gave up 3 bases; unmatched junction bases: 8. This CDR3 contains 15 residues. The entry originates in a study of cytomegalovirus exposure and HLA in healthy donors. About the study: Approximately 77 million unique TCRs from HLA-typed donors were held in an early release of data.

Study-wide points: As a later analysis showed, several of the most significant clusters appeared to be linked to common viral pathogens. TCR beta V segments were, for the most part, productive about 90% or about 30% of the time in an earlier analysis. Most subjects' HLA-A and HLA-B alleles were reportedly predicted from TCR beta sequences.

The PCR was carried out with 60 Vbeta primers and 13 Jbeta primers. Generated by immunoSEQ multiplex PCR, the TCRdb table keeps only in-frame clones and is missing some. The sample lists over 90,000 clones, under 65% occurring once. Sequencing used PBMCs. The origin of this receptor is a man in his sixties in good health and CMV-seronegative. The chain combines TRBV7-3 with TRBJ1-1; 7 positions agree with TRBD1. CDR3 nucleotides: TGTGCCAGCAGCTCAGGACAGGTCGCGGACACTGAAGCTTTCTTT. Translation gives CASSSGQVADTEAFF.